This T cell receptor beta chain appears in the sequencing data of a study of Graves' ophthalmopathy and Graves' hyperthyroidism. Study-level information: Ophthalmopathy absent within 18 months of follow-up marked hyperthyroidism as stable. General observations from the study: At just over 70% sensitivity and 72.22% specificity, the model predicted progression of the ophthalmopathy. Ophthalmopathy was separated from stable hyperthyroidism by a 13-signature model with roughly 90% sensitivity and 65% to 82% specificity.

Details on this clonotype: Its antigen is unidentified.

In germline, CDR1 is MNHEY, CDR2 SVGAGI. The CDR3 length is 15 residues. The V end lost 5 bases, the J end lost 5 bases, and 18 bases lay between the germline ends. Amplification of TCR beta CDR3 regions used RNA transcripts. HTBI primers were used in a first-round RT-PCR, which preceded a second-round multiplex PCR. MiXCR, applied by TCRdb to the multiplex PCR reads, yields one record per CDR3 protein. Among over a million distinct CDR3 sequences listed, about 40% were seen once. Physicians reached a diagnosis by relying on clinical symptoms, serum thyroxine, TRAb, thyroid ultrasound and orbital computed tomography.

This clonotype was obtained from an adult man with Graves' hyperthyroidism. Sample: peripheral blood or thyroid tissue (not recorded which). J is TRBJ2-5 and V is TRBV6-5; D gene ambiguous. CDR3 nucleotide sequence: TGTGCCAGCAGTAAAGATGGGCGGATGGGGGAGACCCAGTACTTC. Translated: CASSKDGRMGETQYF.